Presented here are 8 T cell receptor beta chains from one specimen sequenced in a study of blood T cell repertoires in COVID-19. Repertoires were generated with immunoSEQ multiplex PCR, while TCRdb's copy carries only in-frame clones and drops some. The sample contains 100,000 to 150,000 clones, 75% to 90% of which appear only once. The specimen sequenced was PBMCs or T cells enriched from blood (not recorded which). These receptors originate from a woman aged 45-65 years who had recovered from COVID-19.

The CDR3 sequence: CASSRGQGNYSPLHF. Written as DNA, the CDR3 is TGTGCCAGCAGCAGGGGACAGGGGAACTATTCACCCCTCCACTTT. The chain is built from TRBV5-6 and TRBJ1-6; 10 nucleotides align to TRBD1. The CDR3 is 15 amino acids. The germline gives CDR1 SGHDT, CDR2 YYEEEE. The V segment lost 4 bases and the J segment 8 bases; nucleotides outside the gene matches: 6.

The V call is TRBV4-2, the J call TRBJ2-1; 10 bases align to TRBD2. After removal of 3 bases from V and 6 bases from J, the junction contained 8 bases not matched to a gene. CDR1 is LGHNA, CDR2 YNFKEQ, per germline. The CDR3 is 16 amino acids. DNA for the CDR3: TGTGCCAGCAGCCAGCTAACTAGCGGGGCCTTCAATGAGCAGTTCTTC. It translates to CASSQLTSGAFNEQFF.

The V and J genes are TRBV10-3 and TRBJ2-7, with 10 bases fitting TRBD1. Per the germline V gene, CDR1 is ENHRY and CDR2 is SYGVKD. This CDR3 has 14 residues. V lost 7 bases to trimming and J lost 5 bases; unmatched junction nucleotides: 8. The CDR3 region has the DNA TGTGCCATCAAAAAATCGGGACAGGGGAACGAGCAGTACTTC. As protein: CAIKKSGQGNEQYF.

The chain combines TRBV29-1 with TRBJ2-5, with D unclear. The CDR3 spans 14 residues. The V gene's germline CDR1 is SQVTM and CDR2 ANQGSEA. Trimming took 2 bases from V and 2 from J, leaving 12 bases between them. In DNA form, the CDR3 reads TGCAGCGTTGAATGGGCAGAAGGTCAAGAGACCCAGTACTTC. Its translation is CSVEWAEGQETQYF.

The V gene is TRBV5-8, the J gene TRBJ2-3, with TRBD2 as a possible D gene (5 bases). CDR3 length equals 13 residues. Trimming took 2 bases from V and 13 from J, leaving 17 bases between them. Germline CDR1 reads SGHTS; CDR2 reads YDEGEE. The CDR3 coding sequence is TGTGCCAGCAGCTTACCAACTAGACAAGGGAAGTATTTT. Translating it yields CASSLPTRQGKYF.

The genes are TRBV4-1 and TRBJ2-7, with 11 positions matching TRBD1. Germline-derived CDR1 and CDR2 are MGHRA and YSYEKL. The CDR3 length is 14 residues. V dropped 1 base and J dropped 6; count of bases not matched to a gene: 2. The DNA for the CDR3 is TGCGCCAGCAGCCAAGCCGGGACAGGGGGCGAGCAGTACTTC. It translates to CASSQAGTGGEQYF.

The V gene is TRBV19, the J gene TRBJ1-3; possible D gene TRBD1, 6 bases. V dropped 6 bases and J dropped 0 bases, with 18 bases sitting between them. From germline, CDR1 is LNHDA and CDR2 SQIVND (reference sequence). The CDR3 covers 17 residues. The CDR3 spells CASSEFGTGSSGNTIYF. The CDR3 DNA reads TGTGCCAGTAGCGAATTCGGAACAGGGAGCTCTGGAAACACCATATATTTT.

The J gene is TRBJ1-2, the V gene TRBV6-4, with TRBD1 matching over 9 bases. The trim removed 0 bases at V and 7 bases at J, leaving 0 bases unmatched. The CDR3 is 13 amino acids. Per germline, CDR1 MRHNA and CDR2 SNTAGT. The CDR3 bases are TGTGCCAGCAGTGACTCGACAGGGGGTGGCTACACCTTC. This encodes CASSDSTGGGYTF.